The 27 T cell receptor beta chains reported below all come from one sample, sequenced in a study of sequential checkpoint blockade in melanoma. Using immunoSEQ multiplex PCR, the repertoire was profiled, and TCRdb retains in-frame clones only, with some absent. This sample carries 17,000 or so clones, around 73% of them seen once, and the ten largest clones take just over 20%. Treatment indicated: randomized to nivolumab then ipilimumab (arm A) or the reverse (arm B). The sample here was CD8+ T cells sorted from blood (inferred from file names), taken from a patient given nivolumab and ipilimumab in sequence. These receptors came from a human donor with melanoma.

The rearrangement joins TRBV5-5 to TRBJ2-2, with 8 bases fitting TRBD1. Unmatched junction bases numbered 6, after V lost 0 bases and J lost 5 bases. CDR3 length: 16 amino acids. Germline CDR1 and CDR2: SGHKS and YYEKEE (reference sequence). The CDR3 DNA follows: TGTGCCAGCAGCTTGGGGCAGGGGGCGAGGACCGGGGAGCTGTTTTTT. This codes for CASSLGQGARTGELFF.

The chain employs TRBV9 and TRBJ2-1, with TRBD1 identical over 7 bases. Trimming took 4 bases from V and 9 from J; bases not matched to a gene: 16. CDR3 length: 16 residues. Germline CDR1 and CDR2: SGDLS and YYNGEE. DNA for the CDR3: TGTGCCAGCAGCTTCTCCCGGGACAGACCATTCTCTGAGCAGTTCTTC. The encoded protein is CASSFSRDRPFSEQFF.

The gene calls are TRBV5-8 and TRBJ2-1, with 13 bases that match TRBD2. CDR3 size: 15 residues. Germline assignment: CDR1 SGHTS and CDR2 YDEGEE. Losses at the gene ends were 0 bases for V and 8 bases for J; bases not matched to a gene: 2. For the CDR3, the DNA is TGTGCCAGCAGCTTGGGACTAGCGGGAGGCGATGAGCAGTTCTTC. This codes for CASSLGLAGGDEQFF.

By its share, this clone is medium-sized. The chain uses TRBV19 and TRBJ1-2; 7 positions agree with TRBD1. The ends lost 6 bases at V and 4 bases at J; junction bases unmatched: 5. The germline CDR1 and CDR2 sequences are LNHDA and SQIVND (reference sequence). This CDR3 has 13 amino acids. The CDR3 region is CASSRDSFYGYTF. The CDR3 region has the DNA TGTGCCAGTAGCCGGGACAGCTTCTATGGCTACACCTTC.

The chain recombines TRBV7-6 with TRBJ2-3; D is perhaps TRBD2 (5 bases). V dropped 5 bases and J dropped 1 base, with 13 bases sitting between them. The CDR3 loop spans 15 amino acids. Looked up from germline, CDR1 is SGHVS and CDR2 is FNYEAQ. CDR3 nucleotides: TGTGCCAGCAGCCCGAGCGGTTCTCGCACAGATACGCAGTATTTT. As protein: CASSPSGSRTDTQYF.

V and J are TRBV27 and TRBJ2-3, with D perhaps matching TRBD1 (5 bases). The CDR3 contains 16 residues. Germline CDR1 and CDR2: MNHEY and SMNVEV (reference sequence). The ends were cut back, 5 bases at V and 6 bases at J, with 21 bases in the middle. CDR3: CASSPRSAGWGDTQYF. The DNA for the CDR3 is TGTGCCAGCAGTCCCCGTTCGGCAGGGTGGGGTGATACGCAGTATTTT.

The chain is built from TRBV19 and TRBJ2-2, with 10 bases lining up with TRBD1. The V segment lost 2 bases and the J segment 3 bases; nucleotides outside the gene matches: 3. The CDR3 covers 16 residues. Germline-derived CDR1 and CDR2 are LNHDA and SQIVND (reference sequence). CDR3 region: CASSIQGQGHTGELFF. CDR3 coding DNA: TGTGCCAGTAGTATACAGGGACAGGGGCACACCGGGGAGCTGTTTTTT. Full variable domain (missing parts from reference TRBV19 and TRBJ2-2): DGGITQSPKYLFRKEGQNVTLSCEQNLNHDAMYWYRQDPGQGLRLIYYSQIVNDFQKGDIAEGYSVSREKKESFPLTVTSAQKNPTAFYLCASSIQGQGHTGELFFGEGSRLTVL.

CDR3 sequence: CARQGINEQFF. CDR3 DNA sequence: TGTGCCCGACAGGGCATAAATGAGCAGTTCTTC. J is TRBJ2-1 and V is TRBV2, with 7 bases matching TRBD1. CDR1 and CDR2 from the germline V gene are SNHLY and FYNNEI. The CDR3 runs 11 residues. Trimming at V came to 11 bases and at J to 7 bases, leaving 5 bases not matched to a gene. Together with reference TRBV2 and TRBJ2-1, the CDR3 gives the full variable domain: EPEVTQTPSHQVTQMGQEVILRCVPISNHLYFYWYRQILGQKVEFLVSFYNNEISEKSEIFDDQFSVERPDGSNFTLKIRSTKLEDSAMYFCARQGINEQFFGPGTRLTVL.

This clone is medium-sized. The chain links TRBV27 to TRBJ2-7, with D possibly being TRBD1 (5 bases). CDR3 length: 13 residues. In germline, CDR1 is MNHEY, CDR2 SMNVEV (reference sequence). V dropped 6 bases and J dropped 4 bases, with 13 bases sitting between them. The CDR3 reads CASSRTGVYEQYF. The CDR3 coding sequence is TGTGCCAGCAGCCGTACAGGCGTGTACGAGCAGTACTTC.

The genes are TRBV7-9 and TRBJ1-1; D perhaps matches TRBD1 (5 bases). Trimming left V 7 bases short and J 5 bases short, with 20 bases between. CDR1 and CDR2 from the germline V gene are SEHNR and FQNEAQ (reference sequence). There are 15 residues in the CDR3. The CDR3 loop is CASNFKNRPRTEAFF. The CDR3 DNA sequence: TGTGCCAGCAACTTCAAAAACAGGCCTCGTACTGAAGCTTTCTTT.

The CDR3 reads CASSLVGGEQFF. The CDR3 coding sequence is TGCGCCAGCAGCTTGGTAGGGGGCGAGCAGTTCTTC. The chain links TRBV5-1 to TRBJ2-1, with 7 bases aligning to TRBD1. CDR1 SGHRS and CDR2 YFSETQ come from the germline V gene. The V gene end was trimmed by 0 bases and the J gene end by 10 bases; junction bases not matched to a gene: 1. The CDR3 contains 12 residues.

The CDR3 coding sequence is TGTGCCAGCAGCTTTCGTCTAGCGGGAGACTACGAGCAGTACTTC. Protein sequence: CASSFRLAGDYEQYF. The genes are TRBV7-8 and TRBJ2-7; 10 bases line up with TRBD2. CDR3 length: 15 amino acids. CDR1 and CDR2 from the germline V gene are SGHVS and FQNEAQ. Unmatched junction bases numbered 5, after V lost 3 bases and J lost 3 bases. The variable domain in full, with the rest retrieved from reference TRBV7-8 and TRBJ2-7, is GAGVSQSPRYKVAKRGQDVALRCDPISGHVSLFWYQQALGQGPEFLTYFQNEAQLDKSGLPSDRFFAERPEGSVSTLKIQRTQQEDSAVYLCASSFRLAGDYEQYFGPGTRLTVT.

The rearrangement links TRBV28 to TRBJ1-2, with TRBD1 matching over 7 bases. The ends lost 3 bases at V and 3 bases at J; junction bases unmatched: 4. Germline CDR1 MDHEN, CDR2 SYDVKM. The CDR3 is 14 amino acids. This chain's CDR3 is CASSFLTGYYGYTF. The CDR3 DNA sequence: TGTGCCAGCAGTTTCCTGACAGGGTACTATGGCTACACCTTC.

This clone occurred once. The V gene is TRBV27, the J gene TRBJ2-5; D possibly corresponds to TRBD2 (5 bases). Trimming took off 4 bases at V and 0 bases at J, with 9 bases between the two ends. CDR3 length: 14 residues. Germline V gene sequence: CDR1 MNHEY, CDR2 SMNVEV (reference sequence). The CDR3 loop is CASSSGKYQETQYF. For the CDR3, the DNA is TGTGCCAGCAGTTCGGGGAAATACCAAGAGACCCAGTACTTC.

The V call is TRBV4-1, the J call TRBJ2-4; 8 nucleotides agree with TRBD1. This CDR3 contains 15 residues. V trimming: 4 bases; J trimming: 5 bases; junction bases outside the gene matches: 7. Germline lookup yields CDR1 MGHRA and CDR2 YSYEKL. CDR3 in DNA: TGCGCCAGCAGCCCCACACAGGGGGTGGAAAACATTCAGTACTTC. It encodes CASSPTQGVENIQYF.

This clone was detected only a few times. The CDR3 is CASSQDRGNYGYTF. CDR3 bases: TGCGCCAGCAGCCAAGACAGGGGGAACTATGGCTACACCTTC. The chain links TRBV4-1 to TRBJ1-2; 7 bases line up with TRBD1. The CDR3 sequence is 14 residues long. Unmatched junction bases numbered 0, after V lost 0 bases and J lost 2 bases. The germline CDR1 and CDR2 sequences are MGHRA and YSYEKL.

Only a few counts were recorded for this clone. The CDR3 loop is CASSGSAGFSYNEQFF. The CDR3 DNA is TGTGCCAGCAGCGGATCAGCGGGTTTCTCCTACAATGAGCAGTTCTTC. The chain uses TRBV9 and TRBJ2-1; maybe TRBD2 (6 bases). This CDR3 is built from 16 residues. Deletions cut 3 bases from V and 0 bases from J, with 13 bases between. The germline V gene has CDR1 SGDLS and CDR2 YYNGEE.

Only a few counts were recorded for this clone. Distinct nucleotide sequences in the sample also encode this CDR3. The chain carries TRBV7-6 and TRBJ2-7; 10 bases map to TRBD1. CDR1 is SGHVS and CDR2 is FNYEAQ in the germline V gene. The V segment lost 3 bases and the J segment 4 bases; nucleotides outside the gene matches: 6. CDR3 length equals 15 residues. CDR3 amino acids: CASSFGTGELYEQYF. CDR3 in DNA: TGTGCCAGCAGCTTTGGGACAGGGGAGCTATACGAGCAGTACTTC.

This clone was seen just once. The rearrangement uses TRBV18 and TRBJ2-1; 9 nucleotides line up with TRBD1. J gave up 3 bases and V 0 bases, and 6 bases lay outside the gene matches. CDR3 length: 17 residues. CDR1 KGHSH and CDR2 LQKENI come from the germline V gene. Here the CDR3 DNA reads TGTGCCAGCTCACCACCGGGACAGGGAGGGATCTACAATGAGCAGTTCTTC. This encodes CASSPPGQGGIYNEQFF.

The genes are TRBV7-9 and TRBJ2-1; 12 nucleotides match TRBD2. This CDR3 comprises 19 residues. After removal of 2 bases from V and 1 base from J, the junction contained 9 bases not matched to a gene. Per germline, CDR1 SEHNR and CDR2 FQNEAQ (reference sequence). Written as DNA, the CDR3 is TGTGCCAGCAGCTTACCGGCTAGCGGGAGGGCCGCTTCCTACAATGAGCAGTTCTTC. Translated: CASSLPASGRAASYNEQFF.

The chain joins TRBV9 to TRBJ2-3; 13 bases fit TRBD2. V lost 4 bases to trimming and J lost 2 bases; unmatched junction nucleotides: 4. The CDR3 length is 16 residues. The germline V gene has CDR1 SGDLS and CDR2 YYNGEE. DNA for the CDR3: TGTGCCAGCAGCCCTGGGACTAGCGGGATCACAGATACGCAGTATTTT. The encoded protein is CASSPGTSGITDTQYF.

This rearrangement joins TRBV28 to TRBJ1-2; D remains ambiguous. This CDR3 spans 14 amino acids. In germline, CDR1 is MDHEN, CDR2 SYDVKM. Deletions cut 4 bases from V and 6 bases from J, with 15 bases between. CDR3: CASSSPTLLDGYTF. Here the CDR3 DNA reads TGTGCCAGCAGTTCTCCTACCTTACTTGATGGCTACACCTTC.

The J gene is TRBJ2-1, the V gene TRBV7-9; 13 nucleotides agree with TRBD2. The germline gives CDR1 SEHNR, CDR2 FQNEAQ (reference sequence). Unmatched junction bases numbered 3, after V lost 4 bases and J lost 6 bases. CDR3 length: 15 amino acids. The CDR3 sequence: CASSSRTSGGNEQFF. CDR3 in DNA: TGTGCCAGCAGCTCGAGGACTAGCGGGGGCAATGAGCAGTTCTTC.

This clone was seen once. The genes are TRBV18 and TRBJ1-6; 8 bases map to TRBD1. V was pared by 4 bases and J by 5 bases, with 7 bases of the junction left unmatched. Germline CDR1 and CDR2: KGHSH and LQKENI. This CDR3 contains 16 residues. CDR3 protein: CASSLDRGGHNSPLHF. CDR3 nucleotide sequence: TGTGCCAGCTCACTTGACAGGGGAGGCCATAATTCACCCCTCCACTTT.

This clone turned up a few times. This sequence joins TRBV19 and TRBJ2-3; TRBD1 aligns across 8 bases. The V gene end was trimmed by 0 bases and the J gene end by 6 bases; junction bases not matched to a gene: 11. This CDR3 is built from 17 residues. Germline values: CDR1 LNHDA, CDR2 SQIVND (reference sequence). The CDR3 is CASSIDLGQGPRDTQYF. CDR3 nucleotides: TGTGCCAGTAGTATAGATCTAGGACAGGGCCCCAGGGATACGCAGTATTTT.

This clone was observed a single time. At one boundary the junction diverges from the germline segment, which might be a read error. This chain connects TRBV6-1 to TRBJ1-1; TRBD1 matches at 9 bases. The CDR3 totals 16 residues. Germline CDR1 MNHNS, CDR2 SASEGT. The CDR3 is CASSEWTGTGNSEAFF. For the CDR3, the DNA is TGTGCCAGCAGTGAATGGACCGGGACAGGGAACTCTGAAGCTTTCTTT.

The chain is built from TRBV6-1 and TRBJ2-1, with 11 bases that match TRBD2. This CDR3 contains 15 residues. Trimming at V came to 6 bases and at J to 6 bases, leaving 7 bases not matched to a gene. Germline CDR1 is MNHNS and CDR2 is SASEGT. The CDR3 bases are TGTGCCAGCAGCGTCAGTAGCGGGGGGGGCAATGAGCAGTTCTTC. Translating gives CASSVSSGGGNEQFF.